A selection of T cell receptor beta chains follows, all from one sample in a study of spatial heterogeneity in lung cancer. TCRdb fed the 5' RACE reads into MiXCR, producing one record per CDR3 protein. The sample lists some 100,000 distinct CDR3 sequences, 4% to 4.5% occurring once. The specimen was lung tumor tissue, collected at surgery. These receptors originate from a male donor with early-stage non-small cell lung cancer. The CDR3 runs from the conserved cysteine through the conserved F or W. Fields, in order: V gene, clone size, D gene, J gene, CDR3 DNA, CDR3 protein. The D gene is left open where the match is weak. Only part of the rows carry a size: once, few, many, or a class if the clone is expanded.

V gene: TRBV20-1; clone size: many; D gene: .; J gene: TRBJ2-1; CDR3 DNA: TGCAGTGCTAGGCCTGGCCAGCGGAGCTCCTACAATGAGCAGTTCTTC; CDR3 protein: CSARPGQRSSYNEQFF
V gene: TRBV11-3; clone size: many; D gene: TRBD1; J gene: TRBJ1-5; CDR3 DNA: TGTGCCAGCAGCCGGAACAGGGGGCGAGGTCAGCCCCAGCATTTT; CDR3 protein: CASSRNRGRGQPQHF
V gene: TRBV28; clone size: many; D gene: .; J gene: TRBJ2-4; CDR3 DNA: TGTGCCAGCAGTAACGGTGGGACGGACATTCAGTACTTC; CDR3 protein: CASSNGGTDIQYF
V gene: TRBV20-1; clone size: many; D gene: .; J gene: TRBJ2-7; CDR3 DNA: TGCAGTGCTAAGGGGGTGTCCGAGCAGTACTTC; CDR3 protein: CSAKGVSEQYF
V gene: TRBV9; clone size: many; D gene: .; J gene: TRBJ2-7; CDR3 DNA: TGTGCCAGCAGCCGTTTCTCGGGGTTCTACGAGCAGTACTTC; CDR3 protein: CASSRFSGFYEQYF
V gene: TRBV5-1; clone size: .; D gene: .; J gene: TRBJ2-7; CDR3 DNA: TGCGCCAGCAGAAAAGGGACCTCCGACCCCGAGCAGTACTTC; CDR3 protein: CASRKGTSDPEQYF
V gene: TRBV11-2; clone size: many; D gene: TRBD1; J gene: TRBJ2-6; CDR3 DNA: TGTGCCAGCAGCCGACAGGGGGCCCTTGCTGGGGCCAACGTCCTGACTTTC; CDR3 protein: CASSRQGALAGANVLTF
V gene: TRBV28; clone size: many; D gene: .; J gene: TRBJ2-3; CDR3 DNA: TGTGCCAGCAGAAGAAGTACAGGGACTAGCACAGATACGCAGTATTTT; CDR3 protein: CASRRSTGTSTDTQYF
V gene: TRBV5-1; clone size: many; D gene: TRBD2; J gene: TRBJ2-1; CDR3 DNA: TGCGCCAGCAGCTCCGTGGCTAGCGGGAAGCCCAATGAGCAGTTCTTC; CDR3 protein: CASSSVASGKPNEQFF
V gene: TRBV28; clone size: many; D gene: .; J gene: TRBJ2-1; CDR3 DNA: TGTGCCAGCACGGGTCTCAACAATGAGCAGTTCTTC; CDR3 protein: CASTGLNNEQFF
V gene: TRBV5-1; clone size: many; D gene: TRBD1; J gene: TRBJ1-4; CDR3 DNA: TGCGCCAGCAGCTTGGCCCTGACAGGGGAATTGGATGAAAAACTGTTTTTT; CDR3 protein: CASSLALTGELDEKLFF
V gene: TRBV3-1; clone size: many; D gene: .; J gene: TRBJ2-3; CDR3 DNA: TGTGCCAGCAGCCAGTCAGACACCTCAGATACGCAGTATTTT; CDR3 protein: CASSQSDTSDTQYF
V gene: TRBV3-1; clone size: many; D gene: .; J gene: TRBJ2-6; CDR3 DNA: TGTGCCAGCAGCCAAGCTGGGGCCAACGTCCTGACTTTC; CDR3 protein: CASSQAGANVLTF
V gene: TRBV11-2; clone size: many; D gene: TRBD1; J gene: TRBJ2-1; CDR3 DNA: TGTGCCAGCAGCTTAGAGATAGGGACAGGGGGCACCTACAATGAGCAGTTCTTC; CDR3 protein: CASSLEIGTGGTYNEQFF
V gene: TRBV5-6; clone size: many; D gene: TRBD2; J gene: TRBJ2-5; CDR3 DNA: TGTGCCAGCAGCCCTATTACTAGCGGGATAAAGACCCAGTACTTC; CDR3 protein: CASSPITSGIKTQYF
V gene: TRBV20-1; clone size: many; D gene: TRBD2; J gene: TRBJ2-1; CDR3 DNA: TGCAGTGCTTGGGGACTAGCTTCCAATGAGCAGTTCTTC; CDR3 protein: CSAWGLASNEQFF
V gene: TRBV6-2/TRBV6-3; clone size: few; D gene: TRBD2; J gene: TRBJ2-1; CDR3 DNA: TGTGCCAGCAGTTCTTATTTAGCGGGAGGAAACAATGAGCAGTTCTTC; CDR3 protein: CASSSYLAGGNNEQFF
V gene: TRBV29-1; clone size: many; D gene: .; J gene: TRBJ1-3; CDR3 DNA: TGCAGCGGTGGGGAGTTTGGAAACACCATATATTTT; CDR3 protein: CSGGEFGNTIYF
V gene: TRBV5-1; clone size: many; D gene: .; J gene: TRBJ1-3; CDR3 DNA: TGCGCCAGCAGCTTGGCCGGGACAACAGGAAACACCATATATTTT; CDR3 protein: CASSLAGTTGNTIYF
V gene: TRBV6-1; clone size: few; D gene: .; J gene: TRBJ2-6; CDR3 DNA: TGTGCCAGCAGTGAATTAGAAACTGGGGCCAACGTCCTGACTTTC; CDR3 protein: CASSELETGANVLTF
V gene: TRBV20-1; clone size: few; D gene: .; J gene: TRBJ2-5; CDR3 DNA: TGCAGTGCTAGGGCGGTAGCAGAAGAAGAGACCCAGTACTTC; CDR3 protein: CSARAVAEEETQYF
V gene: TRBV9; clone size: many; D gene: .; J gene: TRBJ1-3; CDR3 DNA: TGTGCCAGCAGCGTAATGGGCTCTGGAAACACCATATATTTT; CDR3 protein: CASSVMGSGNTIYF
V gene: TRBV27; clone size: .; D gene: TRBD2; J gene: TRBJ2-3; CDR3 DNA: TGTGCCAGCATACGGGGAACAAGGACTAGCGGGAGTCTTGGCACAGATACGCAGTATTTT; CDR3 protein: CASIRGTRTSGSLGTDTQYF
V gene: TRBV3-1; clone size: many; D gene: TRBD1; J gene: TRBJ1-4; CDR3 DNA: TGTGCCAGCAGCCACTCTTCAGGGGGGGATCAAAAACTGTTTTTT; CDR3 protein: CASSHSSGGDQKLFF
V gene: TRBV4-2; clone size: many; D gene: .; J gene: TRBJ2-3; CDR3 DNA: TGTGCCAGCAGGACGACCGGGACTCTGAGGGGAGATACGCAGTATTTT; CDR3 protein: CASRTTGTLRGDTQYF
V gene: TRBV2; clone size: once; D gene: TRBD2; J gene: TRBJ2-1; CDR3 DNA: TGTGCCAGCAGTCGAACTAGCGGGGATAAAAGTGAGCAGTTCTTC; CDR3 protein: CASSRTSGDKSEQFF
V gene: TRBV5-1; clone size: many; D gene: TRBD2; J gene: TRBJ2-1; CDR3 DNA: TGCGCCAGCAGCCCTGGACTAGCGGGAGTTAGTGAGCAGTTCTTC; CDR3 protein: CASSPGLAGVSEQFF
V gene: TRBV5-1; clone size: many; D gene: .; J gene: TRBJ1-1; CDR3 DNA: TGCGCCAGCAGGCCGGGACCAATGAACACTGAAGCTTTCTTT; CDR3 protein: CASRPGPMNTEAFF
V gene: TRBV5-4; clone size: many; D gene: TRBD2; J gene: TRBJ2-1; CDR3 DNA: TGTGCCAGCAGCTACGGGGGGTTCGGTGAGCAGTTCTTC; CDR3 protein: CASSYGGFGEQFF
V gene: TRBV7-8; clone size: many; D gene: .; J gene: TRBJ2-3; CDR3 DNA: TGTGCCAGCAGCTCCCCTCGGCGCACAGATACGCAGTATTTT; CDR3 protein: CASSSPRRTDTQYF
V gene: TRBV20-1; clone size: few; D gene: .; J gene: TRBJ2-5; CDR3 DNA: TGCAGTGCTAGAGGTGACTCTTGGTACCAAGAGACCCAGTACTTC; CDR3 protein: CSARGDSWYQETQYF
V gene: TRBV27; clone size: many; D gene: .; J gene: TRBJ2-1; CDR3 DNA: TGTGCCAGCAGTTTAGTCCCAAAACCCATATACAATGAGCAGTTCTTC; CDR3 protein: CASSLVPKPIYNEQFF
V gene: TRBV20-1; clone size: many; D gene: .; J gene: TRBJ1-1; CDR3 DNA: TGCAGTGCTAGAGATCGGAGGGGCTGGAGCACTGAAGCTTTCTTT; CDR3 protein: CSARDRRGWSTEAFF
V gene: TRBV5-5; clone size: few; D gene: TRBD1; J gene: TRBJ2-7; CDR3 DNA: TGTGCCAGCAGCTTGGTGGGACAGGGAGGCGAGCAGTACTTC; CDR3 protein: CASSLVGQGGEQYF
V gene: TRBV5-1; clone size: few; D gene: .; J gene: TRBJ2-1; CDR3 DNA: TGCGCCAGCAGCATACAACTAGACAATGAGCAGTTCTTC; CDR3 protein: CASSIQLDNEQFF
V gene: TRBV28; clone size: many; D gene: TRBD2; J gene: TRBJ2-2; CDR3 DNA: TGTGCCAGCAGTTTTTCGACTGCGACTAGCGGGCGGGCCGGGGAGCTGTTTTTT; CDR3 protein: CASSFSTATSGRAGELFF
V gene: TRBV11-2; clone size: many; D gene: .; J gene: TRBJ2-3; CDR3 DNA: TGTGCCAGCAGCTCTTTAGCGGAGGGGGGGACAGATACGCAGTATTTT; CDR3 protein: CASSSLAEGGTDTQYF
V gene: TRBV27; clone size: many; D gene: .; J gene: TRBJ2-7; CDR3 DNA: TGTGCCAGCAGTTTGGGACATAACTACGAGCAGTACTTC; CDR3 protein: CASSLGHNYEQYF
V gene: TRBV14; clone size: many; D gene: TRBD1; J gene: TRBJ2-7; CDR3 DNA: TGTGCCAGCAGCCTTACCTATGGACAGGGGGCCTACGAGCAGTACTTC; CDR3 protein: CASSLTYGQGAYEQYF
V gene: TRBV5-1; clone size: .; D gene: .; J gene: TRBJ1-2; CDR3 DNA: TGCGCCAGCAGCCCCCAACCCCCACAGGGCTACACCTTC; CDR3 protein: CASSPQPPQGYTF
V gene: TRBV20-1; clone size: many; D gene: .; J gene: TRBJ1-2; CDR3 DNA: TGCAGTGCCCGCAAGGACAGAATATACTATGGCTACACCTTC; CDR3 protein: CSARKDRIYYGYTF
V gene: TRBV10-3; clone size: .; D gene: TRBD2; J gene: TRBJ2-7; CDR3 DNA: TGTGCCATCACTAAAGGGACTAGCGGTAAATTCTACGAGCAGTACTTC; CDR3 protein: CAITKGTSGKFYEQYF
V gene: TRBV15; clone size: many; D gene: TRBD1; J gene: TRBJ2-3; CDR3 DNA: TGTGCCACCAGCAGAGGACAGGGGAGCATAGATACGCAGTATTTT; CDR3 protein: CATSRGQGSIDTQYF
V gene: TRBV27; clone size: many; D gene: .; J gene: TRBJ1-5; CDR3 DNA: TGTGCCAGCAGTTTCGACAGCAATCAGCCCCAGCATTTT; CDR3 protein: CASSFDSNQPQHF
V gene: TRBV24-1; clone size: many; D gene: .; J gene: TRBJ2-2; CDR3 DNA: TGTGCCACCAGTGCCCGGGGCGGGGCGAACACCGGGGAGCTGTTTTTT; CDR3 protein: CATSARGGANTGELFF
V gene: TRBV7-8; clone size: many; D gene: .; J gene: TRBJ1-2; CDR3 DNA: TGTGCCAGCAGCCCACCTGGGATCCACTATGGCTACACCTTC; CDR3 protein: CASSPPGIHYGYTF
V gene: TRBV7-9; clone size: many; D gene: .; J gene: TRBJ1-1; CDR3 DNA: TGTGCCAGCAGCGCATACAGGTTCAAGAACACTGAAGCTTTCTTT; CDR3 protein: CASSAYRFKNTEAFF
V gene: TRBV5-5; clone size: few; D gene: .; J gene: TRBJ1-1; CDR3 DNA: TGTGCCAGCAGCTTGGTAGGTAGAGCGACAGAAGCTTTCTTT; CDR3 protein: CASSLVGRATEAFF
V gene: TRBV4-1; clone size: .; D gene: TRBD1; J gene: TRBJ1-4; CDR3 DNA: TGCGCCAGCAGCACAGCGGGACAGGGTTATGGAAAACTGTTTTTT; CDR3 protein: CASSTAGQGYGKLFF
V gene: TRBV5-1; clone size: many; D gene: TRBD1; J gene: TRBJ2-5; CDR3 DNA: TGCGCCAGCAAAGTTGGGACAGGGGAAGAGACCCAGTACTTC; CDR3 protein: CASKVGTGEETQYF